The 17 T cell receptor beta chains listed next were all sequenced from one sample in a study of control samples from healthy donors and cancer patients. Using immunoSEQ multiplex PCR, the repertoire was profiled, and TCRdb retains in-frame clones only, with some absent. The profile covers 150,000 to 200,000 clones, with around nine tenths appearing a single time and over 1.5% taken by the ten largest. The specimen sequenced was blood. The source is a man between 18 and 29 years old in good health.

The chain links TRBV24-1 to TRBJ1-5; D remains unclear. Germline-derived CDR1 and CDR2 are KGHDR and SFDVKD. The CDR3 sequence is 15 residues long. V dropped 5 bases and J dropped 0 bases, with 10 bases sitting between them. CDR3 DNA: TGTGCCACCAGTGTCCCCGAATATAGCAATCAGCCCCAGCATTTT. Residues: CATSVPEYSNQPQHF.

This rearrangement joins TRBV5-1 to TRBJ1-2; tentatively, D is TRBD1 (5 bases). V was trimmed by 2 bases and J by 8 bases, leaving 16 bases between them. Per the germline V gene, CDR1 is SGHRS and CDR2 is YFSETQ. The CDR3 extends over 14 amino acids. CDR3 region: CASSFEGPLGGYTF. The CDR3, as DNA: TGCGCCAGCAGCTTTGAGGGGCCCTTGGGAGGCTACACCTTC.

The V gene is TRBV5-1, the J gene TRBJ2-7, with D possibly matching TRBD2 (7 bases). The CDR3 totals 15 residues. Germline V gene sequence: CDR1 SGHRS, CDR2 YFSETQ. The V and J ends lost 0 bases and 1 base respectively, with 11 bases between them. The CDR3 region has the DNA TGCGCCAGCAGCTTGGGCGGGGGCGCTTCCTACGAGCAGTACTTC. This encodes CASSLGGGASYEQYF.

V is TRBV28 and J is TRBJ1-4; 8 positions match TRBD1. Losses at the gene ends were 5 bases for V and 2 bases for J; bases not matched to a gene: 4. CDR1 and CDR2 from the germline V gene are MDHEN and SYDVKM. CDR3 length equals 15 residues. The CDR3 sequence is CASSQGAWTNEKLFF. The CDR3 DNA follows: TGTGCCAGCAGTCAGGGGGCTTGGACTAATGAAAAACTGTTTTTT. The whole variable domain, remainder taken from reference TRBV28 and TRBJ1-4, is DVKVTQSSRYLVKRTGEKVFLECVQDMDHENMFWYRQDPGLGLRLIYFSYDVKMKEKGDIPEGYSVSREKKERFSLILESASTNQTSMYLCASSQGAWTNEKLFFGSGTQLSVL.

This chain uses TRBV23-1 with TRBJ2-2, with 8 nucleotides matching TRBD1. TRBV23-1 carries the ORF label, with uncertain function. This CDR3 has 17 residues. The trim removed 0 bases at V and 0 bases at J, leaving 3 bases unmatched. DNA for the CDR3: TGCGCCAGCAGTCAATCTCCGGACAGGGCGAACACCGGGGAGCTGTTTTTT. This sequence encodes CASSQSPDRANTGELFF.

In this sample, this clone turned up once. The rearrangement links TRBV14 to TRBJ2-2, with TRBD2 as a possible D gene (5 bases). This CDR3 has 16 residues. The germline V gene has CDR1 SGHDN and CDR2 FVKESK. V shed 1 base and J shed 6 bases, with 15 bases lying between them. The CDR3 here is CASSQGPGIGAGELFF. Written as DNA, the CDR3 is TGTGCCAGCAGCCAAGGTCCCGGTATCGGGGCCGGGGAGCTGTTTTTT.

V and J are TRBV7-9 and TRBJ2-6, with 10 bases matching TRBD1. CDR3 length: 18 residues. V gave up 5 bases and J gave up 2 bases; unmatched junction bases: 9. Germline CDR1 is SEHNR and CDR2 is FQNEAQ (reference sequence). CDR3 sequence: CASSGTGTGDTGANVLTF. In DNA, the CDR3 is TGTGCCAGCAGCGGTACCGGGACAGGGGACACTGGGGCCAACGTCCTGACTTTC.

The rearrangement joins TRBV30 to TRBJ2-1; TRBD2 is a possible D gene (5 bases). The V end was cut by 8 bases, the J end by 7 bases, with 12 bases between. The CDR3 runs to 11 residues. Germline V gene lookup returns CDR1 GTSNPN and CDR2 SVGIG (reference sequence). The CDR3 nucleotides are TGTGCCCTTCGACGCGGGAATGAGCAGTTCTTC. This translates into CALRRGNEQFF.

The chain joins TRBV28 to TRBJ2-7; 7 positions match TRBD1. V gave up 4 bases and J gave up 0 bases; unmatched junction bases: 6. The CDR3 contains 15 residues. Germline V gives CDR1 MDHEN, CDR2 SYDVKM. CDR3 DNA sequence: TGTGCCAGCAGTTCGACCGGGACAGTCTCCTACGAGCAGTACTTC. It codes for CASSSTGTVSYEQYF. The whole variable domain, remainder taken from reference TRBV28 and TRBJ2-7, is DVKVTQSSRYLVKRTGEKVFLECVQDMDHENMFWYRQDPGLGLRLIYFSYDVKMKEKGDIPEGYSVSREKKERFSLILESASTNQTSMYLCASSSTGTVSYEQYFGPGTRLTVT.

The genes are TRBV3-1 (or the pseudogene TRBV3-2) and TRBJ2-3, with a tentative D call TRBD2 (6 bases). Trimming took 5 bases from V and 1 from J, leaving 10 bases between them. From germline, CDR1 is LGHDT and CDR2 YNNKEL (reference sequence). CDR3 length: 14 amino acids. CDR3 coding DNA: TGTGCCAGCAGCTCGGGACTTCGCACAGATACGCAGTATTTT. This gives the protein CASSSGLRTDTQYF.

The chain carries TRBV19 and TRBJ1-2, with D maybe TRBD1 (5 bases). This CDR3 has 14 amino acids. Germline CDR1 LNHDA, CDR2 SQIVND (reference sequence). With 4 bases removed from V and 4 bases from J, the gap between germline ends came to 13 bases. CDR3 loop: CASSNTDSIYGYTF. The CDR3 region has the DNA TGTGCCAGTAGTAACACCGACAGTATCTATGGCTACACCTTC.

The V call is TRBV6-5, the J call TRBJ2-3; 7 bases are a match to TRBD2. Germline lookup yields CDR1 MNHEY and CDR2 SVGAGI. V gave up 2 bases and J gave up 4 bases; unmatched junction bases: 3. CDR3 length: 14 amino acids. As DNA, the CDR3 is TGTGCCAGCAGTTACCGGGGGGAGGCAGATACGCAGTATTTT. It codes for CASSYRGEADTQYF.

The chain employs TRBV6-5 and TRBJ2-4; possibly TRBD1 or TRBD2 for D (5 bases each). The V gene's germline CDR1 is MNHEY and CDR2 SVGAGI. Trimming took 0 bases from V and 4 from J, leaving 10 bases between them. The CDR3 is made up of 15 amino acids. The CDR3 protein is CASSYSRGSKNIQYF. CDR3 coding DNA: TGTGCCAGCAGTTACTCGAGGGGCTCGAAAAACATTCAGTACTTC.

The rearrangement uses TRBV2 and TRBJ2-1; 8 bases align to TRBD2. This CDR3 has 18 amino acids. V shed 4 bases, J shed 5 bases, and the junction held 16 bases outside the gene matches. From germline, CDR1 is SNHLY and CDR2 FYNNEI. CDR3 residues: CASSVPRGGQTLNNEQFF. The CDR3 region has the DNA TGTGCCAGCAGTGTCCCCCGCGGGGGGCAAACCCTTAACAATGAGCAGTTCTTC.

This clone has a handful of counts. The CDR3 is CAWSIGTGGEEQYF. Written as DNA, the CDR3 is TGTGCCTGGAGCATTGGGACAGGGGGGGAGGAGCAGTACTTC. The genes are TRBV30 and TRBJ2-7, with 11 bases that match TRBD1. Unmatched junction bases numbered 8, after V lost 3 bases and J lost 7 bases. This CDR3 spans 14 amino acids. The germline V gene encodes CDR1 GTSNPN and CDR2 SVGIG (reference sequence). The full variable domain, completed using reference TRBV30 and TRBJ2-7, is SQTIHQWPATLVQPVGSPLSLECTVEGTSNPNLYWYRQAAGRGLQLLFYSVGIGQISSEVPQNLSASRPQDRQFILSSKKLLLSDSGFYLCAWSIGTGGEEQYFGPGTRLTVT.

The rearrangement uses TRBV7-9 and TRBJ2-3; D gene uncertain. This CDR3 has 12 residues. Looked up from germline, CDR1 is SEHNR and CDR2 is FQNEAQ (reference sequence). The ends were cut back, 0 bases at V and 5 bases at J, with 3 bases in the middle. This CDR3 is CASSLAIDTQYF. CDR3 DNA sequence: TGTGCCAGCAGCTTAGCGATAGATACGCAGTATTTT.

The chain has TRBV6-5 and TRBJ1-6, with D perhaps TRBD1 (5 bases). Germline-derived CDR1 and CDR2 are MNHEY and SVGAGI. This CDR3 region has 13 residues. V lost 2 bases and J lost 10, with 9 bases in between. CDR3 DNA: TGTGCCAGCAGTTACAGGGGCGGCTCACCCCTCCACTTT. This sequence encodes CASSYRGGSPLHF.